This T cell receptor beta chain appears in the sequencing data of a study of CD8+ T cells in alopecia areata listed by TCRdb under 2018. For context, the study as a whole: The treated patients took part in an open-label pilot trial in which moderate-to-severe alopecia areata was treated with oral tofacitinib at 5 to 10 mg twice daily. Tofacitinib was given for 6 to 18 months, followed by 6 months of follow-up off drug to assess delayed response and recurrence. For the treated patients, the SALT score, which quantifies what percentage of scalp surface area is affected, served as the measure of disease severity. The study used high-throughput TCRbeta sequencing to examine T cell clonal expansion in alopecia areata, in both the C3H/HeJ mouse model and human patients. On the human side, TCRbeta sequencing was run on scalp tissue and on sorted CD4+ and CD8+ peripheral blood T cells from healthy controls and from alopecia areata patients with either patchy or totalis/universalis disease. Tofacitinib-treated patients had biopsies at baseline and at 4 and 24 weeks of treatment, with a later scalp biopsy in several patients. Scalp clonality was compared across normal scalp (n=4), patchy alopecia areata scalp (n=8), and alopecia totalis/universalis scalp (n=8). The RNA source kit depended on sample type: the PAXgene miRNA kit for fixed scalp, the miRNeasy kit for PBMCs, and the RNeasy kit for mouse skin. Amplification of TCRbeta CDR3 regions was done by immunoSEQ multiplex PCR using 35 Vbeta forward primers and 13 Jbeta reverse primers. Study-level results and caveats: During tofacitinib treatment, many expanded lesional clones remained in scalp and blood, and this persistence may partly explain relapse after treatment is stopped. Tofacitinib significantly decreased scalp clonality and the number of expanded CD8+ clones among the top 100 scalp clones. Scalp TCR repertoire analysis is complicated because resident alphabeta T cells in normal human skin are also sequenced, whereas mouse skin is dominated by gammadelta T cells. Because the treated cohort was small and had just a single nonresponder, larger studies are needed to establish links between baseline CD8+ expansion and response. TCR sequences shared between patients were less clear than in mice, possibly partly because of HLA diversity in the patient population. Compared with normal scalp, lesional scalp had higher clonality and more expanded CD8+ clones, particularly in alopecia totalis/universalis, a pattern that suggests antigenic drive.

The sample's treatment or condition label, decoded: oral pan-JAK inhibitor, 5-10 mg twice daily. Lesional scalp punch biopsies and peripheral blood were collected from alopecia areata patients. PBMCs were isolated by density centrifugation and stained for CD3, CD4 and CD8, after which CD4+ and CD8+ T cells were sorted on a FACSAria. The library was prepared using the immunoSEQ multiplex PCR assay. To provide template for TCR sequencing, every sample had RNA extracted and reverse transcribed into cDNA. First-strand cDNA was synthesized using SuperScript III with a 2:1 mix of oligo-dT and random hexamers. A synthetic immune receptor repertoire was used to assess amplification bias, and residual bias was removed computationally. The authors' pipeline ran thus. After raw reads were preprocessed to remove errors, the CDR3 was defined following IMGT conventions as running from the conserved cysteine to phenylalanine. Clonality was computed as 1 minus the Shannon entropy, with the entropy normalized by log2 of the number of productive unique TCRs. Scalp TCRbeta sequences were cross-referenced with sorted blood CD4 and CD8 repertoires so that the CD4 or CD8 identity of scalp clones could be inferred. In TCRdb, the immuneACCESS table is reduced to in-frame sequences with V and J assigned. These tables do not hold every clone; where another copy was compared, an unresolved V gene accounts for under half, and the others remain unexplained. The V and J calls and clone size come from that table; D and trimming were worked out from the DNA. The sample data list about 210,000 clones, and more than 30% of these were observed just once. 0.48% of the sample lies in the top ten.

Trimming removed 2 bases from V and 2 bases from J; the gene matches leave 4 bases unexplained. Via the germline V gene (reference sequence), CDR1 is GTSNPN and CDR2 SVGIG. The cysteine opens and the phenylalanine closes a CDR3 of 15 amino acids. This entry keeps only the CDR3 DNA: 45 bases, framed from base 1. As to this clone: This receptor's antigen is unknown. Base qualities are not at hand, and no much larger clone is one base apart.

The V gene is TRBV30 and the J gene is TRBJ2-1, with 9 bases in between that match TRBD2. Source: CD4+ T cells sorted from blood, taken between weeks 30 and 35, from a patient treated with tofacitinib. The origin of this receptor is a human donor with alopecia areata. The DNA reads as follows: TGTGCCTGGAGTCTGCGGGAGGGCCCCTACAATGAGCAGTTCTTC. This sequence encodes CAWSLREGPYNEQFF.